The subject of this entry is one TCR beta chain. Clones were read by immunoSEQ multiplex PCR, and TCRdb kept only the in-frame ones, dropping some. The top ten clones hold roughly 1.1% of a sample with 100,000 to 150,000 clones, 90% of them seen once. These data originate in a study of OX40 agonist ivuxolimab in advanced cancers. Exclusion of a patient followed from autoimmune disease history or systemic immunosuppression. Germline assignment: CDR1 SNHLY and CDR2 FYNNEI. Trimming removed 5 bases at V and 0 bases at J, with 13 bases between. This CDR3 has 16 residues. The clonotype comes from an adult with an advanced solid tumor such as melanoma, head and neck, liver or kidney cancer. The gene calls are TRBV2 and TRBJ2-2; no definite D call. The starting material was CD4+ or CD8+ T cells sorted from blood, obtained in a trial of the OX40 agonist ivuxolimab. CDR3 loop: CASSPNSGSNTGELFF. In nucleotides, the CDR3 is TGTGCCAGCAGTCCTAATTCCGGGTCGAACACCGGGGAGCTGTTTTTT. Using reference TRBV2 and TRBJ2-2 for the parts outside the CDR3, the full variable domain is EPEVTQTPSHQVTQMGQEVILRCVPISNHLYFYWYRQILGQKVEFLVSFYNNEISEKSEIFDDQFSVERPDGSNFTLKIRSTKLEDSAMYFCASSPNSGSNTGELFFGEGSRLTVL.